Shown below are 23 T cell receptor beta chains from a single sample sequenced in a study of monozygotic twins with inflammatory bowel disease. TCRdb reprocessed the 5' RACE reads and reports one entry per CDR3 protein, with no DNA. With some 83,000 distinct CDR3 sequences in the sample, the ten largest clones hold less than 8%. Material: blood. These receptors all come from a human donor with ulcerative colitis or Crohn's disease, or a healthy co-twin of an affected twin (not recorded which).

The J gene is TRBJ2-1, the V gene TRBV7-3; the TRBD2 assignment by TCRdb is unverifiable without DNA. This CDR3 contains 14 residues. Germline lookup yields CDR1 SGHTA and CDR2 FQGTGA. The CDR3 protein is CASTKSGENNEQFF.

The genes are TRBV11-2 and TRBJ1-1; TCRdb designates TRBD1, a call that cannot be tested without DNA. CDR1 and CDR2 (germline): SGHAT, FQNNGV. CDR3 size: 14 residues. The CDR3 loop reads CASSPAFGATEAFF.

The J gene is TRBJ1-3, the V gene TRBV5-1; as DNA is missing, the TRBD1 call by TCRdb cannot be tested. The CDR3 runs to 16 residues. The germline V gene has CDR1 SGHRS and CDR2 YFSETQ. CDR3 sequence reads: CASSLLSGGSGNTIYF. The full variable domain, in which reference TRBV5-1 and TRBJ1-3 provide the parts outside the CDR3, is KAGVTQTPRYLIKTRGQQVTLSCSPISGHRSVSWYQQTPGQGLQFLFEYFSETQRNKGNFPGRFSGRQFSNSRSEMNVSTLELGDSALYLCASSLLSGGSGNTIYFGEGSWLTVV.

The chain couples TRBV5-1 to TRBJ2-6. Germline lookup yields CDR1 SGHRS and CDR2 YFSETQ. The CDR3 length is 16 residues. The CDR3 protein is CASSFGLPSGANVLTF.

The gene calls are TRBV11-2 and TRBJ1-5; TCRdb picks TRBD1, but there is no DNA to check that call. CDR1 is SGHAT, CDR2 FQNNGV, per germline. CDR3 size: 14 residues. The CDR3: CASSLEGAGQPQHF.

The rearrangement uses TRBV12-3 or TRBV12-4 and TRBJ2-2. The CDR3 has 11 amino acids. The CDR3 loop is CASVYTGELFF.

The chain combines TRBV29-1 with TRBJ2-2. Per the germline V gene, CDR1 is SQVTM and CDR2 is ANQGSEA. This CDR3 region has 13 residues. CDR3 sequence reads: CSVAILNTGELFF.

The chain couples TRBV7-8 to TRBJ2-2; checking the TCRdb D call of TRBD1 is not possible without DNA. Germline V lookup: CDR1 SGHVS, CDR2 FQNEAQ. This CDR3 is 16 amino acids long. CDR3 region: CASSLVQGALTGDLFF.

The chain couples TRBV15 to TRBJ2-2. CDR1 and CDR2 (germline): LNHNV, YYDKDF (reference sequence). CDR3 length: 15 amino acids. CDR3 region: CATSKSRNIAGELFF.

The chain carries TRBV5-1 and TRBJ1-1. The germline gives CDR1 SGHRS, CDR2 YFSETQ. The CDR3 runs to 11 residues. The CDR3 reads CASSLAGEAFF.

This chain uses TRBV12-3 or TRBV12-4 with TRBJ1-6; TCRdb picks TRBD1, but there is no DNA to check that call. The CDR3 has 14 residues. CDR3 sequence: CASSPREGGSPLHF.

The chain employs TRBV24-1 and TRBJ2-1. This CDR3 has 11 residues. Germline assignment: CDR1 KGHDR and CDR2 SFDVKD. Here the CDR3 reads CATSDNLEQFF.

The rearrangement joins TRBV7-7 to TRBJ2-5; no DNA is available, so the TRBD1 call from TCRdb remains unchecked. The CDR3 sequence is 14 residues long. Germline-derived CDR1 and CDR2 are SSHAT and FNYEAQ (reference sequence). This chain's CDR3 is CASSSSTGSKTQYF. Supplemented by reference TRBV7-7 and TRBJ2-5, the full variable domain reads GAGVSQSPRYKVTKRGQDVTLRCDPISSHATLYWYQQALGQGPEFLTYFNYEAQPDKSGLPSDRFSAERPEGSISTLTIQRTEQRDSAMYRCASSSSTGSKTQYFGPGTRLLVL.

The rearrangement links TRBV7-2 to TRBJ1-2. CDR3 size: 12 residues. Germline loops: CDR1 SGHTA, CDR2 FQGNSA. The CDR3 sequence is CASSDTVFGYTF.

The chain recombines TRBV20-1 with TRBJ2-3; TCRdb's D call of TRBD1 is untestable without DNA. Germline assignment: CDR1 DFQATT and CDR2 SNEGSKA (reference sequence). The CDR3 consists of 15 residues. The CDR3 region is CSASAGMGGTDTQYF.

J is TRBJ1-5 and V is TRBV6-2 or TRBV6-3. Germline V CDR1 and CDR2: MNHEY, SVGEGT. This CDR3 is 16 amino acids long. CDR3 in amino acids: CASSFKRSGNNQPQHF.

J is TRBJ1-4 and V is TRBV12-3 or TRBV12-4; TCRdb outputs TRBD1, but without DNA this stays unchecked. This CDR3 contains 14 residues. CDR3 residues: CASSSRGMNEKLFF.

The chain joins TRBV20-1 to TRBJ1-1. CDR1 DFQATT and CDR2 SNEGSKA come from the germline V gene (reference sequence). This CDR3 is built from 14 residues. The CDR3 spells CSARERIMNTEAFF.

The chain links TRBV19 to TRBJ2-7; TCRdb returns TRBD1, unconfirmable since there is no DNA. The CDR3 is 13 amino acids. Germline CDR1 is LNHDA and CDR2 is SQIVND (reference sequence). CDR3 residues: CASGDRGGYEQYF.

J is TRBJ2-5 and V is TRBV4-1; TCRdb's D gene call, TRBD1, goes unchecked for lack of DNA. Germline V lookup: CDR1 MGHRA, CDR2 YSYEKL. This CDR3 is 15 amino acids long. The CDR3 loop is CASSQIPGGAQTQYF.

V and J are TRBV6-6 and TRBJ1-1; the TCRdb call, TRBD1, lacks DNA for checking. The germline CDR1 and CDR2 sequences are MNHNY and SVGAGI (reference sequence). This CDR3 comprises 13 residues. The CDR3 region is CASSLPQGIEAFF.

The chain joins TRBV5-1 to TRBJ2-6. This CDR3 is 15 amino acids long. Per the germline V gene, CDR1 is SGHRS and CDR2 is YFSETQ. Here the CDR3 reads CASSPQGFGANVLTF.

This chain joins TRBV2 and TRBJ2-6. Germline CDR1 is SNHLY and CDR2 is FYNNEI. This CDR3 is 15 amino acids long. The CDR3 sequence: CASRQLNSGANVLTF. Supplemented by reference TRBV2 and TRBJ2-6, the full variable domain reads EPEVTQTPSHQVTQMGQEVILRCVPISNHLYFYWYRQILGQKVEFLVSFYNNEISEKSEIFDDQFSVERPDGSNFTLKIRSTKLEDSAMYFCASRQLNSGANVLTFGAGSRLTVL.